This paragraph reports one T cell receptor (beta chain). As yet, its antigen is unknown. At one end the junction does not follow the germline gene, possibly because of a read error. This entry belongs to a study of regulatory T cells in long-lasting Graves disease. Whole-study findings and limits: It was peripheral blood alone, not thyroid tissue, that was studied.

Germline V gene lookup returns CDR1 SGHRS and CDR2 YFSETQ. The CDR3 is 15 amino acids. Both iRepertoire HTBI primers and Arm-PCR of CDR3 regions were used to build the TCR beta libraries. TCRdb re-called the multiplex PCR reads through MiXCR, storing one row per CDR3 protein. The table records 430,000 or so distinct CDR3 sequences, 21% of them present only once. The time point: persistent/refractory GD, antithyroid drugs over 5 years with positive TRAb. There was RNA extracted from PBMCs, and the TCR library was made from it. In each case, Graves' disease was diagnosed per American Thyroid Association guidelines.

The chain employs TRBV5-1 and TRBJ2-2; D is undetermined. The receptor was isolated from a female donor with Graves disease. The sample was peripheral blood mononuclear cells (PBMCs), taken when the disease was refractory, from a patient treated with antithyroid drugs. Here the CDR3 DNA reads TGCGCCAGCAGCAAGGACGGGCAGAACGCCGGGGAGCTGTTTTTT. It is translated as CASSKDGQNAGELFF.